Below, 4 T cell receptor beta chains from the same sample are listed, as sequenced in a study of a mutant IDH1 vaccine in newly diagnosed glioma (dated by TCRdb to about 2021). Library preparation employed the immunoSEQ multiplex PCR assay. TCRdb obtained this table from immuneACCESS and retained in-frame rearrangements with V and J assigned. These tables miss some clones; where compared with another copy, unresolved V genes account for less than half of the shortfall, and the remainder is unexplained. In all, the sample holds 37,000 or so clones, and about 80% of those were seen once. The ten largest clonotypes hold more than 20% of the sample. Sample time point, as interpreted from the label and publication: week 5, during vaccination. Each vaccine dose, consisting of 300 ug of a 20-mer mutant IDH1 peptide in Montanide, was administered subcutaneously with topical imiquimod. Which antigens these TCRs recognize remains unknown.

Sequenced here: PBMCs, sampled from a glioma patient whose treatment included an IDH1 peptide vaccine. All receptors come from a man aged 30-40 years with glioma.

This clone was observed a single time. V is TRBV6-1 and J is TRBJ2-7; D perhaps matches TRBD1 (5 bases). Trimming shortened V by 2 bases and J by 1 base, and 15 bases separated the two germline ends. The CDR3 is 16 residues long. Germline V gene data show CDR1 as MNHNS and CDR2 as SASEGT. In DNA form, the CDR3 reads TGTGCCAGCAGTGAATCAACAGGTATAAGGTCCTACGAGCAGTACTTC. Its translation is CASSESTGIRSYEQYF.

V is TRBV28 and J is TRBJ2-5, with D perhaps being TRBD1 or TRBD2 (5 bases each). Trimming removed 5 bases at V and 5 bases at J, with 6 bases between. The CDR3 length is 11 residues. CDR1 is MDHEN, CDR2 SYDVKM, per germline. This CDR3 reads CASSEGETQYF. The CDR3 region has the DNA TGTGCCAGCAGTGAGGGGGAGACCCAGTACTTC.

This sequence joins TRBV27 and TRBJ2-5; 7 bases align to TRBD1. The CDR3 consists of 15 residues. From germline, CDR1 is MNHEY and CDR2 SMNVEV (reference sequence). Unmatched junction bases numbered 14, after V lost 8 bases and J lost 5 bases. The CDR3 region is CASSHRGGWDETQYF. The CDR3 DNA follows: TGTGCCAGCTCTCATCGAGGGGGCTGGGATGAGACCCAGTACTTC.

This chain connects TRBV30 to TRBJ1-2, with a tentative D call TRBD1 (6 bases). CDR1 is GTSNPN, CDR2 SVGIG, per germline (reference sequence). V gave up 4 bases and J gave up 8 bases, with 20 bases separating them. The CDR3 is made up of 14 amino acids. The CDR3 protein is CAWTQGMTVDGYTF. The CDR3, as DNA: TGTGCCTGGACTCAGGGGATGACAGTCGACGGCTACACCTTC.